This T cell receptor beta chain was retrieved from a study of metastatic and nonmetastatic thyroid tumors (dated by TCRdb to the early 2020s). Study-wide context: For patients with malignant and with benign thyroid disease, the researchers compared repertoires between peripheral blood samples and tumor or nodule tissue samples.

From the cysteine up to the phenylalanine, the CDR3 has a length of 12 residues. Only the CDR3 part of the read is kept: 36 bases, read in frame from the first base. Relative to germline, V is 2 bases shorter and J is 6 bases shorter, with 4 bases between their ends. According to the germline V gene, CDR1 reads SNHLY and CDR2 reads FYNNEI. Library prep was done by PCR. Sequencing instrument: Illumina HiSeq 4000. High-throughput sequencing was used to profile the CDR3 region of the TCR beta-chain in every patient. On the study's bioinformatics: A classifier to discriminate distant-metastatic papillary thyroid cancer patients was built from CDR3 differences across clinicopathological groups. The Shannon index was used to assess repertoire diversity, and the Morisita-Horn index was used to assess tumor-blood repertoire similarity. TCRdb reanalyzed the raw reads on its own, using fastp at Q25 for trimming and MiXCR for clone calling, and kept in-frame beta chains. The authors' filters were not applied to this entry. This sample holds some 21,000 clones; about 20% were observed only once. About 12% of the sample is taken by the ten largest.

What the research found in general, with its limitations: In both blood and tumor samples, TCR beta diversity was reported to be significantly higher in malignant tumors than in benign nodules.

Before undergoing thyroid surgery, none of the patients had been given any kind of treatment. Using T-cell receptor beta sequencing, the researchers looked back retrospectively at clinical samples from patients, gathered between about 2011 and 2018. The table lists this clone with a few counts. Its cognate antigen has yet to be identified. Within one base of it there is no much larger clone, and no base qualities were kept. This sequence originates from a female donor with papillary thyroid cancer or a benign thyroid nodule (not recorded which). Some clones in this sample may be carry-over from other donors' samples. Sequencing input: tumor tissue. In this chain, TRBV2 is recombined with TRBJ1-4, with the D segment identity uncertain. The CDR3 protein: CASSEFYEKLFF. The nucleotide sequence is given as TGTGCCAGCAGTGAATTTTATGAAAAACTGTTTTTT.